Listed below are T cell receptor beta chains from one sample, sequenced in a study of blood T cell repertoires in COVID-19. Measured with immunoSEQ multiplex PCR; TCRdb has only the in-frame clones, and not every one. The table shows 120,000 to 150,000 clones, with 70% to 85% occurring only once. What was sequenced was peripheral blood. These receptors all come from a woman older than 75 in a cohort sampled during active or convalescent COVID-19. Each CDR3 is given with its conserved first and last residue. The order of the fields is J gene, clone size, V gene, D gene, CDR3 protein, CDR3 DNA. The D gene is left open where the match is weak. Not all rows give a size; the values are once, few, many and, for expanded clones, a class.

TRBJ2-1 . TRBV2 TRBD1 CASSAVRGQGVGKEFF TGTGCCAGCAGTGCAGTAAGGGGACAGGGGGTGGGAAAGGAGTTCTTC
TRBJ2-3 . TRBV30 TRBD2 CAWSPSIGGAPDTQYF TGTGCCTGGAGTCCCTCCATCGGGGGGGCCCCAGATACGCAGTATTTT
TRBJ2-3 . TRBV7-8 . CASRGGTTDTQYF TGTGCCAGCAGGGGAGGCACGACAGATACGCAGTATTTT
TRBJ1-1 . TRBV5-6 . CASSLEVSGGVVEAFF TGTGCCAGCAGCTTGGAAGTGAGCGGAGGGGTGGTCGAAGCTTTCTTT
TRBJ1-1 . TRBV7-2 . CASSSAGSFF TGTGCCAGCAGCTCGGCCGGGTCCTTCTTT
TRBJ1-2 . TRBV9 . CASSVQGNYGYTF TGTGCCAGCAGCGTGCAGGGTAACTATGGCTACACCTTC
TRBJ1-5 . TRBV10-2 . CATSPTVTDQPQHF TGCGCCACCTCCCCGACAGTCACGGATCAGCCCCAGCATTTT
TRBJ1-6 . TRBV19 TRBD1 CASSKGTVNNSPLHF TGTGCCAGTAGTAAGGGGACAGTGAATAATTCACCCCTCCACTTT
TRBJ1-4 . TRBV5-1 TRBD1 CASSLDPPGGIDEKLFF TGCGCCAGCAGCTTGGACCCTCCAGGGGGCATAGATGAAAAACTGTTTTTT
TRBJ2-3 . TRBV11-2 . CASSFGPEGVNTQYF TGTGCCAGCAGCTTTGGTCCAGAGGGGGTAAATACGCAGTATTTT
TRBJ1-2 few TRBV6-4 TRBD1 CASSQLPGTGYGYTF TGTGCCAGCAGCCAACTCCCGGGGACAGGCTATGGCTACACCTTC
TRBJ2-2 . TRBV3-1/TRBV3-2 . CASSQDLGSTGELFF TGTGCCAGCAGCCAAGATTTAGGGAGCACCGGGGAGCTGTTTTTT
TRBJ2-1 . TRBV6-4 . CASSDNHGIYNEQFF TGTGCCAGCAGTGACAACCACGGGATTTACAATGAGCAGTTCTTC
TRBJ1-1 . TRBV5-1 TRBD1 CASSPWDRDTEAFF TGCGCCAGCAGCCCCTGGGACAGGGATACTGAAGCTTTCTTT
TRBJ1-4 . TRBV9 TRBD1 CASSVGGTGNEKLFF TGTGCCAGCAGCGTAGGGGGGACAGGGAACGAAAAACTGTTTTTT
TRBJ2-2 . TRBV5-1 TRBD1 CASSFSGGGNTGELFF TGCGCCAGCAGCTTTTCAGGGGGCGGAAACACCGGGGAGCTGTTTTTT
TRBJ1-3 . TRBV4-3 . CASSQDPGISGNTIYF TGCGCCAGCAGCCAAGATCCCGGGATCTCTGGAAACACCATATATTTT
TRBJ1-1 . TRBV3-1/TRBV3-2 . CASRGFGERDTEAFF TGTGCCAGCAGAGGTTTCGGGGAGCGGGACACTGAAGCTTTCTTT
TRBJ1-5 . TRBV7-8 . CASSYLPGGGGNQPQHF TGTGCCAGCAGCTACCTTCCCGGAGGGGGGGGCAATCAGCCCCAGCATTTT
TRBJ1-6 . TRBV7-8 TRBD1 CASSPEGANSPLHF TGTGCCAGCAGCCCCGAGGGGGCCAATTCACCCCTCCACTTT
TRBJ2-1 few TRBV29-1 . CSSRESGSYNEQFF TGCAGCTCTCGAGAGTCGGGCTCCTACAATGAGCAGTTCTTC
TRBJ2-7 . TRBV9 . CASSRGSGEQYF TGTGCCAGCAGCCGGGGGAGTGGCGAGCAGTACTTC
TRBJ2-5 . TRBV28 TRBD2 CASSSGLAGGLRETQYF TGTGCCAGCAGTTCTGGACTAGCGGGGGGGCTTAGAGAGACCCAGTACTTC
TRBJ2-2 . TRBV7-2 TRBD2 CASSLSPSGAYTGELFF TGTGCCAGCAGCCTATCCCCTAGCGGGGCGTACACCGGGGAGCTGTTTTTT
TRBJ2-1 . TRBV7-3 . CASSPQYSYNEQFF TGTGCCAGCAGCCCGCAGTACTCCTACAATGAGCAGTTCTTC
TRBJ2-1 . TRBV19 . CASSLPGESYNEQFF TGTGCCAGTAGTCTCCCGGGGGAGTCCTACAATGAGCAGTTCTTC
TRBJ1-1 . TRBV7-2 . CASSMSLNTEAFF TGTGCCAGCAGTATGAGCCTGAACACTGAAGCTTTCTTT
TRBJ2-4 . TRBV5-8 . CASRQTGVTNKNIQYF TGTGCCAGCAGGCAGACAGGCGTCACTAATAAAAACATTCAGTACTTC
TRBJ2-3 . TRBV11-3 . CASSSGQNTDTQYF TGTGCCAGCAGCTCGGGACAAAACACAGATACGCAGTATTTT
TRBJ1-5 . TRBV19 TRBD1 CASSIGNRGSNQPQHF TGTGCCAGTAGTATAGGAAACAGGGGGAGCAATCAGCCCCAGCATTTT
TRBJ2-1 . TRBV4-1 TRBD2 CASSHLRLAGASNSYNEQFF TGCGCCAGCAGTCATCTCAGACTAGCGGGGGCCTCTAACTCCTACAATGAGCAGTTCTTC
TRBJ2-1 . TRBV7-3 TRBD2 CASSPRLAGYNEQFF TGTGCCAGCAGCCCCCGCCTAGCGGGCTACAATGAGCAGTTCTTC
TRBJ1-5 . TRBV21-1 . CASTYWGGYSNQPQHF TGTGCCAGCACCTATTGGGGGGGTTACAGCAATCAGCCCCAGCATTTT
TRBJ1-1 . TRBV7-9 . CASSFQENTEAFF TGTGCCAGCAGCTTCCAGGAGAACACTGAAGCTTTCTTT
TRBJ1-1 few TRBV5-1 TRBD1 CASSLGGQGDTEAFF TGCGCCAGCAGCTTGGGCGGACAGGGCGACACTGAAGCTTTCTTT
TRBJ1-1 . TRBV5-1 . CASSLVIGQSKAFF TGCGCCAGCAGCTTGGTCATTGGACAGAGCAAAGCTTTCTTT
TRBJ1-1 . TRBV18 . CASSPAFTTSGTEAFF TGTGCCAGCTCACCAGCGTTTACAACCTCGGGCACTGAAGCTTTCTTT
TRBJ1-4 . TRBV18 . CASSRKGTGGGNEKLFF TGTGCCAGCTCACGGAAGGGAACCGGGGGAGGAAATGAAAAACTGTTTTTT